The sequence of this TCR beta chain was determined in a study of T cells in Graves' hyperthyroidism and ophthalmopathy. Regions amplified from RNA transcripts were the TCR beta CDR3 regions. First-round RT-PCR targeting the TCR CDR3 was performed with the HTBI primer set. TCRdb ran MiXCR on the multiplex PCR reads and lists one entry per CDR3 protein. The table lists hundreds of thousands of distinct CDR3 sequences, approximately 15% of them singletons, with about 4% in the top ten. The study's findings and limits: Most clonotypes expanded in thyroid above 0.001 were likewise present in blood.

In its sample, this clonotype was seen many times. Antigen specificity is unknown. The authors took PBMCs from roughly 9.3 ml fresh peripheral blood. This receptor was identified in a woman in her 40s with Graves' ophthalmopathy. Sequencing used blood.

In DNA form, the CDR3 reads TGCAGCGTTGAGACAGGATGGCGCGAGCAGTACTTC. Its protein is CSVETGWREQYF. The rearrangement links TRBV29-1 to TRBJ2-7; tentatively, D is TRBD1 (6 bases). Trimming pared 3 bases from V and 6 bases from J, leaving 12 bases between. This CDR3 contains 12 residues. The germline CDR1 and CDR2 sequences are SQVTM and ANQGSEA.